This TCR beta chain was profiled in a study of cytomegalovirus exposure and HLA in healthy donors. The CDR3 has 15 amino acids. V lost 0 bases and J 7 bases, leaving 15 bases between the germline ends. Per the germline V gene, CDR1 is LGHNA and CDR2 is YNFKEQ. In the PCR, 60 Vbeta and 13 Jbeta primers were used. Sequenced by immunoSEQ multiplex PCR; TCRdb stores in-frame clones only, minus some. The sample yields about 120,000 clones, 74% seen once. The sequenced material came from PBMCs. This receptor was obtained from a human donor in good health. The chain is built from TRBV4-2 and TRBJ1-2, with a tentative D call TRBD1 (6 bases). CDR3 DNA sequence: TGTGCCAGCAGCCAAGACTTTACAGGGCTGTCTGGCTACACCTTC. It specifies CASSQDFTGLSGYTF.